Sequencing of this TCR beta chain was carried out in a study of T cell clonotyping in hematopoietic cell transplantation. The table came from immunoSEQ multiplex PCR; TCRdb's copy has only in-frame clones and leaves some out. The data show tens of thousands of clones, about 80% seen once. Noted time point: recipient sample about 28 days before transplant, after cytoreduction. Recipient blood drawn about 28 days pretransplant and days 30, 100, 180 after. V was trimmed by 1 base and J by 1 base, leaving 11 bases between them. This CDR3 comprises 15 residues. Germline CDR1 and CDR2: SGHKS and YYEKEE (reference sequence).

The chain couples TRBV5-5 to TRBJ2-5; D possibly matches TRBD1 or TRBD2 (6 bases each). This clonotype was obtained from a woman in her 30s with chronic myeloid leukemia. Some clones in this sample may be carry-over from other donors' samples. Sequenced here: peripheral blood mononuclear cells, sampled before stem cell transplant. The CDR3 loop reads CASSLFGGVQETQYF. The CDR3 region has the DNA TGTGCCAGCAGCTTGTTCGGGGGCGTCCAAGAGACCCAGTACTTC. The entire variable domain, with the rest obtained from reference TRBV5-5 and TRBJ2-5, is as follows: DAGVTQSPTHLIKTRGQQVTLRCSPISGHKSVSWYQQVLGQGPQFIFQYYEKEERGRGNFPDRFSARQFPNYSSELNVNALLLGDSALYLCASSLFGGVQETQYFGPGTRLLVL.